This note documents a single T cell receptor beta chain sequence. This sample is drawn from a study of blood T cell repertoires in COVID-19. Measured with immunoSEQ multiplex PCR; TCRdb has only the in-frame clones, and not every one. The sample lists tens of thousands of clones, about 76% occurring once. The germline V and J ends were trimmed by 2 bases and 10 bases, with 6 bases remaining between them. The CDR3 consists of 12 residues. The germline gives CDR1 MNHEY, CDR2 SVGAGI. The gene calls are TRBV6-5 and TRBJ1-6; D not certain. Sequencing was done on a sample of peripheral blood. The TCR was taken from a woman older than 75 with active or convalescent COVID-19. DNA for the CDR3: TGTGCCAGCAGTTACGCCAGATCACCCCTCCACTTT. Protein: CASSYARSPLHF.